This note documents a single T cell receptor (beta chain) sequence. Its target is not known. The junction had 10 bases not matched to a gene; V was cut back by 6 bases and J by 2 bases. CDR1 and CDR2 from the germline V gene are LGHNT and FRNRAP. The CDR3 loop spans 16 amino acids. The entry originates in a study of cytomegalovirus exposure and HLA in healthy donors. Sequencing used immunoSEQ multiplex PCR; TCRdb keeps in-frame clones, though not all of them. The sample lists more than 150,000 clones, roughly 80% seen once, with under 3.5% in the top ten. Study results and caveats: According to a subsequent analysis, TCR clusters identified in the first cohort showed a tendency to co-occur across the roughly 130 validation repertoires. The classifier, whose performance was assessed in both the original and validation cohorts, reportedly diagnosed cytomegalovirus status with high specificity and sensitivity.

From the 120-subject validation cohort, which was separate from the roughly 710-subject first cohort, the donors were drawn. The sequenced sample consisted of PBMCs. The clonotype originates from a young woman in good health and CMV-seropositive. The V and J genes are TRBV12-5 and TRBJ2-1, with 7 bases lining up with TRBD2. CDR3 region: CASGNPRGMAYNEQFF. The CDR3 bases are TGTGCTAGTGGCAACCCGCGGGGGATGGCCTACAATGAGCAGTTCTTC.